This T cell receptor (beta chain) is drawn from a study of shared clonotypes between healthy human individuals. Study findings and constraints: Richness estimates generally favored naive over memory subsets. Non-shared clonotypes were found to have lower generation probabilities than the clonotypes that were shared by all four of the sorted-subset donors.

Naive CD8 cells, CD45RO-negative and positively selected for CCR7, excluded terminally differentiated effector memory CD45RA+ cells. In regard to this clone: Antigen: not known.

The repertoire was sequenced with immunoSEQ multiplex PCR; TCRdb's copy has only in-frame clones and lacks some. The sample consists of 1.5 million to 2.5 million clones, about 95% of them appearing once. The CDR3 contains 18 residues. Per the germline V gene, CDR1 is MDHEN and CDR2 is SYDVKM. V was clipped by 1 base and J by 3 bases, with 22 bases between them. The J gene is TRBJ2-7, the V gene TRBV28; a possible D gene is TRBD1 (6 bases). Specimen: naive CD8+ T cells sorted from blood. This TCR came from a man between 18 and 29 years old in good health. CDR3 coding DNA: TGTGCCAGCAGTTTATTAGATACCGGGACAACGGTTTTCTACGAGCAGTACTTC. Protein: CASSLLDTGTTVFYEQYF.